This TCR beta chain was sequenced during a study of T-cell reconstitution after alpha-beta-depleted transplantation in children. Researchers prepared the TCRbeta library using unique molecular identifiers, the study reports. TCRdb passed the PCR reads through MiXCR, listing each CDR3 protein once. The profile shows 600,000 to 700,000 distinct CDR3 sequences, around 16% of them singletons. The CDR3 contains 16 residues. The V gene end was trimmed by 2 bases and the J gene end by 4 bases; junction bases not matched to a gene: 9. CDR1 and CDR2 (germline): SQVTM, ANQGSEA. This clonotype was counted ten times or more.

This rearrangement joins TRBV29-1 to TRBJ1-5; 9 positions match TRBD1. Specimen: PBMCs from the stem cell graft donor, collected from the stem cell graft. The source of this sequence is a human donor who donated a stem cell graft to a child with acute myeloid leukemia. This CDR3 reads CSVEFPGQGVNQPQHF. The CDR3 DNA is TGCAGCGTTGAATTCCCGGGACAGGGTGTGAATCAGCCCCAGCATTTT.